These T cell receptor beta chains were read from a single sample in a study of PD-L1 blockade in urothelial cancer. Sequencing used immunoSEQ multiplex PCR; TCRdb keeps in-frame clones, though not all of them. The sample has roughly 42,000 clones; over 65% are singletons. Material: PBMCs, obtained around atezolizumab (anti-PD-L1) treatment. These receptors were collected from a man in his 70s with urothelial cancer. Both conserved end residues are part of each CDR3. Fields, in order: J gene, clone size, V gene, D gene, CDR3 protein, CDR3 DNA. A D gene is named only where the DNA matches it firmly. Clone sizes are given selectively: once, few, many, or a class where the clone is expanded.

J: TRBJ2-7
size: once
V: TRBV19
D: .
CDR3: CASSVWTGAVLAGEFPEQYF
DNA: TGTGCCAGTAGTGTGTGGACAGGGGCGGTCCTAGCGGGAGAGTTCCCCGAGCAGTACTTC

J: TRBJ1-1
size: .
V: TRBV27
D: .
CDR3: CASRDRKNTEAFF
DNA: TGTGCCAGCAGAGACAGGAAGAACACTGAAGCTTTCTTT

J: TRBJ2-5
size: .
V: TRBV7-2
D: TRBD2
CDR3: CATKREVETQYF
DNA: TGTGCCACTAAGCGGGAGGTAGAGACCCAGTACTTC

J: TRBJ2-3
size: .
V: TRBV7-2
D: TRBD1
CDR3: CASSRFTGGAVDTQYF
DNA: TGTGCCAGCAGCCGGTTTACAGGGGGCGCGGTAGATACGCAGTATTTT

J: TRBJ2-1
size: .
V: TRBV10-3
D: TRBD2
CDR3: CAISLAGVRNEQFF
DNA: TGTGCCATCTCACTAGCGGGAGTACGCAATGAGCAGTTCTTC

J: TRBJ2-3
size: .
V: TRBV4-2
D: TRBD2
CDR3: CASSPQAGDPTDTQYF
DNA: TGTGCCAGCAGCCCCCAAGCGGGAGACCCCACAGATACGCAGTATTTT

J: TRBJ2-3
size: .
V: TRBV6-6
D: TRBD2
CDR3: CASSSVPGGGTDTQYF
DNA: TGTGCCAGCAGTTCCGTCCCGGGAGGGGGCACAGATACGCAGTATTTT

J: TRBJ1-5
size: .
V: TRBV4-3
D: .
CDR3: CASSQDTDRNQPQHF
DNA: TGCGCCAGCAGCCAAGATACAGACAGGAATCAGCCCCAGCATTTT

J: TRBJ2-1
size: .
V: TRBV27
D: TRBD2
CDR3: CASSSGTRLYNEQFF
DNA: TGTGCCAGCAGTTCCGGGACTAGACTCTACAATGAGCAGTTCTTC

J: TRBJ2-7
size: .
V: TRBV29-1
D: TRBD1
CDR3: CSVEKGTGAEQYF
DNA: TGCAGCGTTGAAAAAGGGACAGGGGCCGAGCAGTACTTC

J: TRBJ2-4
size: .
V: TRBV27
D: .
CDR3: CASSTGILAKNIQYF
DNA: TGTGCCAGCAGTACAGGGATACTAGCCAAAAACATTCAGTACTTC

J: TRBJ2-1
size: .
V: TRBV4-3
D: TRBD1
CDR3: CASSQGAGTGLDEQFF
DNA: TGCGCCAGCAGCCAAGGAGCCGGGACAGGGTTGGATGAGCAGTTCTTC

J: TRBJ1-1
size: few
V: TRBV5-1
D: .
CDR3: CASSGDTWNTEAFF
DNA: TGCGCCAGCAGCGGGGACACTTGGAACACTGAAGCTTTCTTT

J: TRBJ1-1
size: few
V: TRBV11-3
D: TRBD1
CDR3: CASSRGTDTEAFF
DNA: TGTGCCAGCAGCCGCGGGACAGACACTGAAGCTTTCTTT

J: TRBJ2-2
size: once
V: TRBV12-2
D: .
CDR3: CASRPPQGTGSCTGELFF
DNA: TGTGCAAGTCGCCCCCCCCAAGGAACGGGGAGTTGCACCGGGGAGCTGTTTTTT

J: TRBJ1-2
size: once
V: TRBV5-6
D: .
CDR3: CASSVESLQGHGYTF
DNA: TGTGCCAGCAGCGTGGAAAGTTTACAGGGTCATGGCTACACCTTC

J: TRBJ2-2
size: few
V: TRBV6-1
D: TRBD2
CDR3: CASSGRLRREGIGELFF
DNA: TGTGCCAGCAGTGGACGATTGAGGCGGGAGGGTATAGGGGAGCTGTTTTTT

J: TRBJ1-3
size: few
V: TRBV19
D: .
CDR3: CASSLGRSGNTIYF
DNA: TGTGCCAGTAGTTTGGGCCGCTCTGGAAACACCATATATTTT

J: TRBJ1-1
size: .
V: TRBV10-1
D: .
CDR3: CPKHPHYNTEAFF
DNA: TGCCCCAAACATCCCCACTACAACACTGAAGCTTTCTTT

J: TRBJ2-1
size: .
V: TRBV7-6
D: TRBD2
CDR3: CASSHPGLAGTEQFF
DNA: TGTGCCAGCAGCCACCCCGGCCTAGCGGGAACTGAGCAGTTCTTC

J: TRBJ2-7
size: .
V: TRBV27
D: TRBD1
CDR3: CASRRGTGDYEQYF
DNA: TGTGCCAGCAGGAGAGGGACAGGAGACTACGAGCAGTACTTC

J: TRBJ1-2
size: .
V: TRBV5-5
D: .
CDR3: CASTVARTQTYGYTF
DNA: TGTGCCAGCACCGTTGCCCGGACACAGACCTATGGCTACACCTTC

J: TRBJ1-4
size: .
V: TRBV6-8
D: TRBD1
CDR3: CAGPDRGQRTNEKLFF
DNA: TGTGCCGGCCCGGACAGGGGGCAAAGGACTAATGAAAAACTGTTTTTT

J: TRBJ2-7
size: .
V: TRBV28
D: TRBD1
CDR3: CASSYSGGTYEQYF
DNA: TGTGCCAGCAGCTACTCAGGGGGAACCTACGAGCAGTACTTC

J: TRBJ2-5
size: .
V: TRBV7-3
D: TRBD2
CDR3: CASSFAGLAAGETQYF
DNA: TGTGCCAGCAGCTTTGCGGGACTAGCGGCTGGCGAGACCCAGTACTTC

J: TRBJ1-1
size: .
V: TRBV7-9
D: .
CDR3: CASSLDAGGYTEAFF
DNA: TGTGCCAGCAGCTTAGATGCGGGAGGATACACTGAAGCTTTCTTT

J: TRBJ2-3
size: .
V: TRBV6-6
D: .
CDR3: CASSYRSGSDTQYF
DNA: TGTGCCAGCAGTTACAGGTCAGGTTCAGATACGCAGTATTTT

J: TRBJ2-3
size: .
V: TRBV5-1
D: TRBD1
CDR3: CASSFTGGTDTQYF
DNA: TGCGCCAGCAGTTTTACAGGGGGCACAGATACGCAGTATTTT

J: TRBJ2-1
size: .
V: TRBV4-3
D: TRBD1
CDR3: CASSQSEGAGSYNEQFF
DNA: TGCGCCAGCAGCCAGTCCGAGGGGGCCGGATCCTACAATGAGCAGTTCTTC

J: TRBJ1-1
size: .
V: TRBV7-9
D: TRBD1
CDR3: CASSLMTGVGTEAFF
DNA: TGTGCCAGCAGCTTAATGACAGGGGTTGGCACTGAAGCTTTCTTT

J: TRBJ2-7
size: .
V: TRBV28
D: TRBD2
CDR3: CASSVARAGVGKQYF
DNA: TGTGCCAGCAGCGTCGCGCGTGCGGGAGTAGGAAAGCAGTACTTC

J: TRBJ2-1
size: .
V: TRBV6-6
D: .
CDR3: CASTPGWGPYNEQFF
DNA: TGTGCCAGCACCCCAGGATGGGGGCCCTACAATGAGCAGTTCTTC

J: TRBJ2-3
size: .
V: TRBV5-5
D: .
CDR3: CASSFRQVSDTQYF
DNA: TGTGCCAGCAGCTTTAGACAGGTGTCAGATACGCAGTATTTT